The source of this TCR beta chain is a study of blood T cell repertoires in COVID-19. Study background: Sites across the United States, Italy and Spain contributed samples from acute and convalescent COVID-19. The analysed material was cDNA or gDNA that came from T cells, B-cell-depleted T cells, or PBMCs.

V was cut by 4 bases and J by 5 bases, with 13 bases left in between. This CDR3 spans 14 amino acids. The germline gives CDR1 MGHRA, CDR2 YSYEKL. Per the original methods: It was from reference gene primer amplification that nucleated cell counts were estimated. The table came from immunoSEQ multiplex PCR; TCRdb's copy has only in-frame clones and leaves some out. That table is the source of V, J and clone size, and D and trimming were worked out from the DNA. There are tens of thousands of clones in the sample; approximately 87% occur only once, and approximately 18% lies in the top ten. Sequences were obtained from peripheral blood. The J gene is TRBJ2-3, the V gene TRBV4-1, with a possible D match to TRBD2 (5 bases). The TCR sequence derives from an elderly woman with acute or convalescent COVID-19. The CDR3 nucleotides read TGCGCCAGCAGCCCCCTGAGGCGGGTAGATACGCAGTATTTT. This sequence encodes CASSPLRRVDTQYF.